Presented here are 12 T cell receptor beta chains from one specimen sequenced in a study of blood T cells in healthy people across ages. The authors ran a second PCR of about 6 to 11 cycles using a sample-barcoded 5' primer and a J-beta primer mix. TCRdb independently ran MiXCR on the 5' RACE reads; one entry per CDR3 protein. The sample holds around 1.5 million distinct CDR3 sequences, roughly 40% seen once. Sequences were obtained from blood. The receptors come from a young woman in good health.

This sequence joins TRBV7-9 and TRBJ2-5; no definite D call. V dropped 5 bases and J dropped 3 bases, with 13 bases sitting between them. From germline, CDR1 is SEHNR and CDR2 FQNEAQ (reference sequence). The CDR3 spans 14 residues. CDR3 amino acids: CASSADAAKETQYF. The CDR3 nucleotides read TGTGCCAGCAGCGCCGACGCCGCAAAAGAGACCCAGTACTTC. Looking up the rest from reference TRBV7-9 and TRBJ2-5 gives the full variable domain: DTGVSQNPRHKITKRGQNVTFRCDPISEHNRLYWYRQTLGQGPEFLTYFQNEAQLEKSRLLSDRFSAERPKGSFSTLEIQRTEQGDSAMYLCASSADAAKETQYFGPGTRLLVL.

The V and J genes are TRBV20-1 and TRBJ2-1; the D gene is possibly TRBD2 (5 bases). Trimming left V 3 bases short and J 6 bases short, with 15 bases between. Germline V gene sequence: CDR1 DFQATT, CDR2 SNEGSKA (reference sequence). CDR3 length: 14 residues. CDR3 bases: TGCAGTGCTAGGGAGGTCCTCGGGCCCAATGAGCAGTTCTTC. It codes for CSAREVLGPNEQFF.

The V gene is TRBV7-6, the J gene TRBJ2-3, with 7 nucleotides matching TRBD1. Germline CDR1 reads SGHVS; CDR2 reads FNYEAQ. This CDR3 has 15 residues. V lost 4 bases, J lost 0 bases, and 4 bases stayed unmatched. For the CDR3, the DNA is TGTGCCAGCAGCTCGTTACAGGGGAGCACAGATACGCAGTATTTT. Amino acids: CASSSLQGSTDTQYF. Drawing the rest from reference TRBV7-6 and TRBJ2-3, the complete variable domain is GAGVSQSPRYKVTKRGQDVALRCDPISGHVSLYWYRQALGQGPEFLTYFNYEAQQDKSGLPNDRFSAERPEGSISTLTIQRTEQRDSAMYRCASSSLQGSTDTQYFGPGTRLTVL.

V and J are TRBV20-1 and TRBJ2-7, with D tentatively TRBD2 (7 bases). There are 13 residues in the CDR3. Germline lookup yields CDR1 DFQATT and CDR2 SNEGSKA (reference sequence). V lost 3 bases and J lost 2, with 11 bases in between. CDR3 in DNA: TGCAGTGCTAGGGGGGGGGCTCCCTACGAGCAGTACTTC. It is translated as CSARGGAPYEQYF.

This chain joins TRBV6-5 and TRBJ1-5; D perhaps matches TRBD1 (5 bases). The CDR3 covers 14 residues. Trimming removed 6 bases from V and 3 bases from J, with 12 bases in between. Germline CDR1 is MNHEY and CDR2 is SVGAGI. The chain's CDR3 is CASRTTGVNQPQHF. The CDR3 bases are TGTGCCAGCAGAACAACAGGCGTCAATCAGCCCCAGCATTTT.

The chain combines TRBV27 with TRBJ2-7, with D perhaps matching TRBD1 or TRBD2 (6 bases each). The germline V gene has CDR1 MNHEY and CDR2 SMNVEV (reference sequence). The CDR3 extends over 17 amino acids. The V end lost 0 bases, the J end lost 0 bases, and 15 bases lay between the germline ends. CDR3 nucleotides: TGTGCCAGCAGTTTATCGTGGGGGGCGTCCCACTCCTACGAGCAGTACTTC. It specifies CASSLSWGASHSYEQYF.

This chain joins TRBV27 and TRBJ2-5; D is perhaps TRBD1 (7 bases). The ends were cut back, 5 bases at V and 7 bases at J, with 17 bases in the middle. Germline V gives CDR1 MNHEY, CDR2 SMNVEV (reference sequence). The CDR3 is made up of 14 amino acids. The CDR3 DNA sequence: TGTGCCAGCAGTGGAGGGGGCTTTGGAGGGACCCAGTACTTC. It translates to CASSGGGFGGTQYF.

This CDR3 reads CASSSGGYTDTQYF. The CDR3 nucleotides read TGCGCCAGCAGCTCGGGAGGATACACAGATACGCAGTATTTT. The rearrangement joins TRBV5-1 to TRBJ2-3, with 7 bases matching TRBD2. This CDR3 spans 14 amino acids. Trimming at V came to 3 bases and at J to 2 bases, leaving 3 bases not matched to a gene. Germline assignment: CDR1 SGHRS and CDR2 YFSETQ.

This chain joins TRBV7-2 and TRBJ2-1, with 7 bases fitting TRBD2. The junction had 12 bases not matched to a gene; V was cut back by 2 bases and J by 8 bases. Germline V gene sequence: CDR1 SGHTA, CDR2 FQGNSA. This CDR3 is built from 16 residues. The CDR3 coding sequence is TGTGCCAGCAGCTTACTTCGTGGGAGGGCGGGCGATGAGCAGTTCTTC. Translating gives CASSLLRGRAGDEQFF.

This clonotype was seen a single time. This chain joins TRBV6-5 and TRBJ2-7; D may be TRBD1 (5 bases). The DNA end favors TRBJ2-5, so the J call may be wrong. The CDR3 runs 14 residues. Germline CDR1 reads MNHEY; CDR2 reads SVGAGI. The CDR3 coding sequence is TGTGCCAGCCGCCACAGGAGTCCACGGGAGACCCAGTACTTC. Translation: CASRHRSPRETQYF.

This clonotype was seen a handful of times. The V call is TRBV10-3, the J call TRBJ2-3; 7 positions match TRBD1. The length of the CDR3 is 15 residues. The trim removed 6 bases at V and 2 bases at J, leaving 8 bases unmatched. Germline CDR1 ENHRY, CDR2 SYGVKD. Here the CDR3 reads CAIRTTGTDTDTQYF. The CDR3 nucleotides are TGTGCCATCAGGACGACAGGGACAGACACAGATACGCAGTATTTT.

This clonotype occurred a few times. The chain employs TRBV20-1 and TRBJ2-7; TRBD2 agrees at 8 bases. From germline, CDR1 is DFQATT and CDR2 SNEGSKA (reference sequence). The trim removed 4 bases at V and 5 bases at J, leaving 7 bases unmatched. The CDR3 spans 13 residues. CDR3 coding DNA: TGCAGTGCTACCCCAGCGGGAGTTAACGAGCAGTACTTC. It translates to CSATPAGVNEQYF.